This T cell receptor beta chain was documented in a study of blood T cell repertoires in COVID-19. On the study more broadly: The United States, Italy and Spain were the sources of the acute and convalescent COVID-19 samples.

The V gene's germline CDR1 is SGHTA and CDR2 FQGTGA. With V trimmed by 3 bases and J by 6 bases, 4 bases remained unmatched. This CDR3 comprises 16 residues. TCRdb's copy holds only in-frame clones and misses some; the assay was immunoSEQ multiplex PCR. The sample lists about 130,000 clones; approximately 80% were seen once. The chain has TRBV7-3 and TRBJ2-2; 13 positions match TRBD2. The sequenced sample consisted of peripheral blood. The clonotype comes from a woman between 55 and 75 years old with acute or convalescent COVID-19. CDR3 in amino acids: CASSFLGTSGAGELFF. The CDR3 nucleotides read TGTGCCAGCAGCTTCCTCGGGACTAGCGGGGCCGGGGAGCTGTTTTTT.